Below, 6 T cell receptor beta chains from the same sample are listed, as sequenced in a study of blood T cell repertoires in COVID-19. Some clones are missing from TCRdb's copy, which holds only in-frame ones; the method was immunoSEQ multiplex PCR. The sample lists 150,000 to 200,000 clones; nearly 90% were seen once. Material for sequencing was peripheral blood. These receptors all come from a man between 18 and 29 years old who had recovered from COVID-19.

This clone appeared a single time. The rearrangement uses TRBV27 and TRBJ1-4; 11 bases match TRBD1. Trimming cost V 4 bases and J 3 bases; bases outside gene matches: 7. CDR1 is MNHEY, CDR2 SMNVEV, per germline (reference sequence). This CDR3 region has 17 residues. The CDR3 nucleotides are TGTGCCAGCAGTTCGATCCCGGGACAGGGGGCTAATGAAAAACTGTTTTTT. It encodes CASSSIPGQGANEKLFF.

This clone was found once. The chain uses TRBV15 and TRBJ2-2; D is uncertain. CDR1 LNHNV and CDR2 YYDKDF come from the germline V gene (reference sequence). The CDR3 sequence is 13 residues long. Trimming removed 0 bases at V and 6 bases at J, with 5 bases between. DNA for the CDR3: TGTGCCACCAGCAGAGATCCTCCCGGGGAGCTGTTTTTT. Translating it yields CATSRDPPGELFF.

This clone has just one count. This chain connects TRBV29-1 to TRBJ1-1, with D maybe TRBD1 (6 bases). This CDR3 is built from 14 residues. Per germline, CDR1 SQVTM and CDR2 ANQGSEA. V was clipped by 5 bases and J by 1 base, with 14 bases between them. The CDR3 DNA is TGCAGCGTTAGGGGGGGGCACTCGAACACTGAAGCTTTCTTT. Amino acid sequence: CSVRGGHSNTEAFF.

The rearrangement links TRBV24-1 to TRBJ2-3, with a tentative D call TRBD2 (6 bases). Germline CDR1 reads KGHDR; CDR2 reads SFDVKD. The CDR3 spans 17 residues. Deletions cut 2 bases from V and 5 bases from J, with 19 bases between. The CDR3 DNA reads TGTGCCACCAGTGATTCCACAAGCGGGTTCGGGAGAGATACGCAGTATTTT. Translating gives CATSDSTSGFGRDTQYF.

The chain links TRBV9 to TRBJ1-1, with D possibly matching TRBD1 (6 bases). V was shortened by 0 bases and J by 6 bases, with 15 bases between the two germline ends. CDR3 length: 15 residues. Germline V gene lookup returns CDR1 SGDLS and CDR2 YYNGEE. CDR3 residues: CASSVVAQGEAEAFF. CDR3 bases: TGTGCCAGCAGCGTAGTTGCACAGGGAGAAGCTGAAGCTTTCTTT.

The V gene is TRBV28, the J gene TRBJ2-7, with 7 bases aligning to TRBD1. The ends lost 5 bases at V and 4 bases at J; junction bases unmatched: 8. Germline V gives CDR1 MDHEN, CDR2 SYDVKM. The CDR3 spans 14 residues. Written as DNA, the CDR3 is TGTGCCAGCAGTGGTATGGCAGGGGGTTACGAGCAGTACTTC. The encoded protein is CASSGMAGGYEQYF.